The entry that follows covers one T cell receptor (beta chain) sequence. It lacks a known antigen. The sample holds no much larger clone one base away, and base qualities are not on file. TCR CDR3 regions were amplified from genomic DNA by multiplex PCR using the deep immunoSEQ assay. For each cell subset, the extracted genomic DNA was distributed evenly across all wells of several immunoSEQ 96-well plates, and each plate served as one replicate. For sorted subsets, each replicate PCR was loaded with roughly 190 ng genomic DNA, equivalent to roughly 30,000 T cell genomes. Purified libraries were quantified with a Qubit 3.0 fluorometer, sized on a Bioanalyzer 2100, and re-quantified with the KAPA Library Quantification kit. Every immunoSEQ 96-well plate was sequenced on a separate single-read 150-cycle Illumina NextSeq 550 flow cell. The original pipeline was this. Because only junctional sequences without quality scores were contained in the immunoSEQ output, filtering matching that applied to full-length reads could not be performed. To assign V/J genes and CDR3, sequences were annotated against IMGT germline references using PyIR, a Python wrapper for IgBLAST v1.9. Any read was removed if the V/J assignment was weak (E-value above 1e-6), the CDR3 was missing, or the read contained stop codons, out-of-frame junctions, or ambiguous translated residues. V3J clonotypes were defined as sequences sharing an identical inferred V gene, J gene, and CDR3 amino acid sequence. Percentage overlap between repertoires was computed as shared unique clonotypes divided by the size of the smaller repertoire. Three approaches were used to assess repertoire richness: RTK rarefaction, the Chao1 estimator, and Recon v2.1 estimates of unobserved clonotypes. For all TCRbeta clonotypes obtained by the gDNA method from a few donors, generation probabilities were computed with OLGA. Drawn from immuneACCESS, this table holds only the in-frame rearrangements with V and J called that TCRdb kept. Clones are partly lost; checked studies trace under half to an unresolved V gene and leave the rest unexplained. Clone size and V and J calls were adopted from that table, with D and trimming inferred from the DNA. Here the sample has over a million clones; over 95% occur a single time. The top ten hold 1.2% of the sample.

This sample was included in a study of shared clonotypes between healthy human individuals (dated by TCRdb to the early 2020s). About the full investigation: Two women and a few men aged 18 to 49 years were included in the cohort. Blood TCR repertoires of about five healthy adults were deeply sequenced to estimate repertoire size and the extent of clonotype sharing between individuals. Each donor's leukapheresis produced roughly between roughly 0.94 and 9.5 billion PBMCs. To increase sequencing depth and limit assay-specific biases, different laboratories used diverse techniques to prepare libraries and sequence TCR repertoires. For each donor, CD4 naive and CD4 memory were each run on three plates, CD8 naive on two plates, and CD8 memory on one plate. The full study reports these points: Compared with non-shared clonotypes, the clonotypes found in all four sorted-subset donors had higher generation probabilities. Based on pairwise subsampling, the degree of clonotype sharing among donors was expected to be affected by sequencing depth. Because the study included only a small number of donors, the genetic and exposure-history diversity represented was limited. Approximately 5% of naive CD4, 3.5% of naive CD8, about 2.1% of memory CD4, and roughly 0.4% of memory CD8 clonotypes were shared across a few donors. Rarefaction of sorted-subset datasets indicated incomplete sequencing despite the large sequencing depth. Only blood was sampled, and tissue TCR repertoires likely differ from those in blood. Larger estimated clonotype richness was generally found for naive subsets than for memory subsets.

As encoded in the germline V gene (reference sequence), CDR1 is MNHNY while CDR2 is SVGAGI. The junction shows trimming of 4 bases on V and 2 bases on J, plus 9 bases between the germline ends. From its cysteine to its phenylalanine, the CDR3 spans 14 amino acids. The retained sequence is limited to the CDR3, 42 bases, with the frame set at the first base. The donors were healthy, HIV-negative adults who had no recently reported acute infections or vaccinations. All donors were Caucasian adults living in Nashville, Tennessee, USA. CD4+ T cells were enriched by magnetic negative selection, after which naive cells were positively selected on CD45RA and the negative fraction was taken as the memory subset. Blood was collected by leukapheresis, and PBMCs were isolated by Ficoll-Histopaque density gradient centrifugation and then cryopreserved in liquid nitrogen vapor phase. Analytical flow cytometry was used to check the purity and quantity of every magnetically sorted T cell population. Genomic DNA was isolated from each sorted fraction and quantified by UV absorbance on a Nanodrop 2000c.

Source material: naive CD4+ T cells sorted from blood. This specimen's cell subset or site label, interpreted: CD45RA+ positively selected. The receptor's source is a man aged 30 to 39 in good health. Recombination linked TRBV6-6 to TRBJ1-3; a tentative D call is TRBD1 (6 bases match). The DNA sequence is TGTGCCAGCAGTTCGTGGACAGCTGGAAACACCATATATTTT. This yields the protein CASSSWTAGNTIYF.